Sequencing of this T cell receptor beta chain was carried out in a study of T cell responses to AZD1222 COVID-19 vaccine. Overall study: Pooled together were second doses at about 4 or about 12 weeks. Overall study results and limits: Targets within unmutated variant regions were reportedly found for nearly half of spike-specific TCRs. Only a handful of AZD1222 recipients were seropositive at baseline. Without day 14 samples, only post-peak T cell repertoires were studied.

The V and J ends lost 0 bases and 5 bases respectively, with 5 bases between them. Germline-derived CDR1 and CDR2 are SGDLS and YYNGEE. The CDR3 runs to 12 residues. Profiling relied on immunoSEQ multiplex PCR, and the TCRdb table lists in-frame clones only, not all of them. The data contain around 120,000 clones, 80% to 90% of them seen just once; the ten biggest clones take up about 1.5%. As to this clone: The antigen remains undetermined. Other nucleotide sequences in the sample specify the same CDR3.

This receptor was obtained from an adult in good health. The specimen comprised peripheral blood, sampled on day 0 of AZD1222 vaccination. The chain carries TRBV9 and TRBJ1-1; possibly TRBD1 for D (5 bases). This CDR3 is CASSVGGTEAFF. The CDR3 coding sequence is TGTGCCAGCAGCGTAGGGGGGACTGAAGCTTTCTTT. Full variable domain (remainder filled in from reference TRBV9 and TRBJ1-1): DSGVTQTPKHLITATGQRVTLRCSPRSGDLSVYWYQQSLDQGLQFLIQYYNGEERAKGNILERFSAQQFPDLHSELNLSSLELGDSALYFCASSVGGTEAFFGQGTRLTVV.